This T cell receptor beta chain was profiled in a study of blood T cell repertoires in COVID-19. Study as a whole: Acute-phase and convalescent COVID-19 samples originated in the United States, Italy and Spain. Sources were T cells, B-cell-depleted T cells, or PBMCs; the material itself was cDNA or gDNA.

Those who participated ranged in age from roughly 18 to 89 years and resided in about two dozen US areas. A case of COVID-19 had been met by exposed participants within 2 weeks before study entry. The method was immunoSEQ multiplex PCR; TCRdb's version includes in-frame clones alone and lacks a portion of them. This repertoire shows about 220,000 clones, around four fifths found once; its top ten account for about 3.6%. The sequence came from a woman in her thirties or forties who had been exposed to COVID-19. Sequencing input: PBMCs or T cells enriched from blood (not recorded which).

CDR3 protein: CASSRHVTGSDNSPLHF. The CDR3 DNA sequence: TGCGCCAGCAGCCGCCACGTGACAGGGTCGGATAATTCACCCCTCCACTTT. V usage is TRBV4-1 and J usage is TRBJ1-6; 7 bases match TRBD1. Germline CDR1 and CDR2: MGHRA and YSYEKL. The CDR3 extends over 17 amino acids. Trimming took 4 bases from V and 5 from J; bases not matched to a gene: 11.